This T cell receptor beta chain was found in a study of CD8 T cells in Susac syndrome (dated by TCRdb to between 2018 and 2021). About the investigation overall: Of the Susac syndrome patients who were sequenced, roughly 6 had clinically active disease and eight were in clinical remission. CD8+ T cell repertoire clonality was compared between fewer than 13 healthy donors, approximately 14 Susac syndrome patients and about 15 multiple sclerosis patients. Susac syndrome patients were therapy-naive, on corticosteroids (some also receiving IVIg), or on IVIg alone at blood withdrawal. Repertoire sequencing was used to test whether CD8+ T cell activation and differentiation in Susac syndrome was antigen driven. What the work shows at the level of the full study, not this receptor alone: Susac syndrome CD8+ repertoires showed clonal expansion, highest in CD8+ TEMRA cells and greater in clinically active than remitting patients. Sixteen Susac-specific public clones were identified in the total CD8+ repertoire, and a few Susac-specific public clones were identified in the CD8+ TEMRA repertoire. The TCR sequencing and HLA analysis was acknowledged to have included a relatively small number of individuals.

About this clonotype: What antigen it recognizes has not been identified. Base-call qualities are not available, and no considerably larger clone is one nucleotide away.

Peripheral blood CD8+ and CD4+ T cells from healthy donors, Susac syndrome patients and multiple sclerosis patients were profiled using high-throughput TCR beta sequencing. Susac syndrome patients met recently defined diagnostic criteria for definite or probable disease. CD8+ TEMRA cells were enriched by FACS, while bulk CD8+ and CD4+ T cells were purified by magnetic negative isolation. Blood was drawn into EDTA tubes, processed within 24 hours, and PBMCs were isolated by density gradient centrifugation. PBMCs destined for TCR sequencing were cryopreserved in liquid nitrogen and later thawed in a 37 °C water bath. Purity of sorted or isolated CD4+, CD8+ and CD8+ TEMRA cells was at least 90%. Cut back by 4 bases and 5 bases, the V and J ends lie 9 bases apart. From the cysteine through the phenylalanine, the CDR3 covers 12 amino acids. The read is trimmed to its CDR3 DNA, 36 bases read in frame from base 1. Looking up the germline V gene (reference sequence) yields CDR1 MNHNY and CDR2 SVGAGI.

RNA was extracted using the RNeasy kit, and about 0.45 to 1 ug of the RNA was reverse transcribed with random hexamers. The immunoSEQ multiplex PCR assay, covering 54 Vbeta and 13 Jbeta segments, was used to amplify TCR beta CDR3 regions. Bias from PCR amplification was corrected by using a synthetic template baseline for primer optimization and for computational correction. Concerning the study's data processing: Reads were assigned to V, D and J genes according to IMGT and analyzed in immunoSEQ Analyzer, with only productive sequences retained. Clonality was calculated as one minus the Shannon entropy normalized by log2 of the number of productive unique sequences. For each patient and control, public and private clones were evaluated among the 100 most prevalent clones. Clones were defined as Susac-specific if absent from the healthy and MS cohorts, from roughly 1,100 published viral clones and from other ImmuneACCESS disease sequences. In TCRdb, the public reads were trimmed at Q25 with fastp and aligned with MiXCR, with productive beta chains retained. Entries are consolidated by CDR3 protein sequence, retaining the most common genes and DNA. These V and J calls are TCRdb output, not the study's own analysis. Recorded for this sample are 130,000 or so distinct CDR3 sequences; 85% to 95% of them occurred a single time. The ten largest account for 0.25% to 0.3% of the sample.

This chain is built from TRBV6-6 and TRBJ2-7, with the D gene too uncertain to name. The clonotype was recovered from a human donor with Susac syndrome. The sequencing input was CD8+ T cells from PBMCs. The CDR3 protein sequence reads: CASSSPIDEQYF. The sequenced DNA: TGTGCCAGCAGTTCCCCTATAGACGAGCAGTACTTC.